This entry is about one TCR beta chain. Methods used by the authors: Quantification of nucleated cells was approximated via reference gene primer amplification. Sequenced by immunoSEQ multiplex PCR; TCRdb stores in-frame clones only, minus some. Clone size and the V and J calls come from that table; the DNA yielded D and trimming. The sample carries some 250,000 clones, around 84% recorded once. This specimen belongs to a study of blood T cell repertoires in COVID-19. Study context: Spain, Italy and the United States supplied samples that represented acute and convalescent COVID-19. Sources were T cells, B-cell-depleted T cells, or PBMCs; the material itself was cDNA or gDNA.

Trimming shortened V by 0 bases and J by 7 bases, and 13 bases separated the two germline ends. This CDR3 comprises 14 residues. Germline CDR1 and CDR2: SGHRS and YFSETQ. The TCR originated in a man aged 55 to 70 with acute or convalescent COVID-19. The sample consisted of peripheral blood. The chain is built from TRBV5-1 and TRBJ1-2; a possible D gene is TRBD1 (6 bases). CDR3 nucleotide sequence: TGCGCCAGCAGCTTGGCCTACACAGGGTCTGGCTACACCTTC. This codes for CASSLAYTGSGYTF. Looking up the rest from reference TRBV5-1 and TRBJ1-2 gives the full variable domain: KAGVTQTPRYLIKTRGQQVTLSCSPISGHRSVSWYQQTPGQGLQFLFEYFSETQRNKGNFPGRFSGRQFSNSRSEMNVSTLELGDSALYLCASSLAYTGSGYTFGSGTRLTVV.